The 21 T cell receptor beta chains below were found in one sample sequenced in a study of blood T cell repertoires in COVID-19. The method was immunoSEQ multiplex PCR; TCRdb's version includes in-frame clones alone and lacks a portion of them. The sample carries about 150,000 clones, around three quarters recorded once. What was sequenced was peripheral blood. The receptors come from a man at least 80 years old with acute or convalescent COVID-19.

V is TRBV5-1 and J is TRBJ2-3, with 10 bases that match TRBD2. The CDR3 extends over 14 amino acids. Germline trimming cut 4 bases from V and 6 bases from J; bases unmatched to any gene: 5. In germline, CDR1 is SGHRS, CDR2 YFSETQ. This CDR3 is CASSPGLATDTQYF. The CDR3 region has the DNA TGCGCCAGCAGCCCGGGACTAGCGACGGATACGCAGTATTTT.

This chain connects TRBV10-3 to TRBJ2-7, with D maybe TRBD1 (5 bases). The CDR3 totals 12 residues. Looked up from germline, CDR1 is ENHRY and CDR2 is SYGVKD. Between the trimmed V and J ends, which lost 11 bases and 6 bases, there was a span of 17 bases. CDR3 loop: CAVSPGQGEQYV. CDR3 coding DNA: TGTGCCGTCTCTCCAGGGCAGGGCGAGCAGTACGTC.

This chain links TRBV9 with TRBJ2-1, with 14 nucleotides matching TRBD2. Germline CDR1 reads SGDLS; CDR2 reads YYNGEE. This CDR3 is built from 17 residues. After removal of 2 bases from V and 1 base from J, the junction contained 2 bases not matched to a gene. The CDR3 nucleotides read TGTGCCAGCAGCGTTGGGACTAGCGGGGGTTCCTACAATGAGCAGTTCTTC. Protein: CASSVGTSGGSYNEQFF.

V gene TRBV18 combines with J gene TRBJ1-6; TRBD1 matches at 11 bases. This CDR3 region has 17 residues. Germline V gene sequence: CDR1 KGHSH, CDR2 LQKENI. Unmatched junction bases numbered 4, after V lost 0 bases and J lost 6 bases. The CDR3 region has the DNA TGTGCCAGCTCACCACCGGGGACAGGGGGTCGTAATTCACCCCTCCACTTT. It is translated as CASSPPGTGGRNSPLHF.

This rearrangement joins TRBV28 to TRBJ2-1; 7 positions match TRBD1. Germline loops: CDR1 MDHEN, CDR2 SYDVKM. The junction had 15 bases not matched to a gene; V was cut back by 5 bases and J by 5 bases. This CDR3 is built from 17 residues. CDR3 region: CASSAQTNRGLHNEQFF. The CDR3 DNA follows: TGTGCCAGCAGTGCCCAGACTAACAGGGGTCTCCACAATGAGCAGTTCTTC.

The chain's CDR3 is CASSQNGQGTVTLGPNEKLFF. As DNA, the CDR3 is TGTGCCAGCAGCCAAAACGGACAGGGCACAGTTACCCTGGGGCCTAATGAAAAACTGTTTTTT. The chain joins TRBV6-6 to TRBJ1-4; 8 bases are a match to TRBD1. Germline values: CDR1 MNHNY, CDR2 SVGAGI (reference sequence). The CDR3 runs 21 residues. V was pared by 6 bases and J by 3 bases, with 24 bases of the junction left unmatched.

The chain carries TRBV10-1 and TRBJ2-1; 11 nucleotides align to TRBD1. Looked up from germline, CDR1 is WNHNN and CDR2 is SYGVQD (reference sequence). V trimming: 0 bases; J trimming: 6 bases; junction bases outside the gene matches: 4. This CDR3 has 16 residues. Written as DNA, the CDR3 is TGCGCCAGCAGTGAGTCCAAGGGGACAGGGGGCAATGAGCAGTTCTTC. It codes for CASSESKGTGGNEQFF.

V is TRBV2 and J is TRBJ1-6; 9 bases line up with TRBD1. With 6 bases clipped from V and 14 bases from J, the junction kept 14 bases outside the gene matches. Germline V gene data show CDR1 as SNHLY and CDR2 as FYNNEI. The CDR3 runs 15 residues. Written as DNA, the CDR3 is TGTGCCAGCAGCGATGACCAGGACAGGGGTATTTCCCTCCACTTT. Amino acid sequence: CASSDDQDRGISLHF. Filled out from reference TRBV2 and TRBJ1-6, the complete variable domain reads EPEVTQTPSHQVTQMGQEVILRCVPISNHLYFYWYRQILGQKVEFLVSFYNNEISEKSEIFDDQFSVERPDGSNFTLKIRSTKLEDSAMYFCASSDDQDRGISLHFGNGTRLTVT.

The V call is TRBV3-1 (or the pseudogene TRBV3-2), the J call TRBJ1-1; D is unclear. Between the trimmed V and J ends, which lost 1 base and 4 bases, there was a span of 19 bases. Germline CDR1 LGHDT, CDR2 YNNKEL (reference sequence). The CDR3 spans 17 residues. The CDR3 DNA sequence: TGTGCCAGCAGCCAAGCCGCGGGAAGTGGGGTGACCACTGAAGCTTTCTTT. This encodes CASSQAAGSGVTTEAFF.

V and J are TRBV6-5 and TRBJ2-4; 7 bases fit TRBD1. V was clipped by 2 bases and J by 10 bases; unmatched bases: 5. Germline lookup yields CDR1 MNHEY and CDR2 SVGAGI. The CDR3 contains 13 residues. The CDR3 region has the DNA TGTGCCAGCAGTTACAGGGGACAGCAAATTCAGTACTTC. It encodes CASSYRGQQIQYF.

Here the CDR3 reads CASSQGTGGYGYTF. CDR3 nucleotide sequence: TGTGCCAGCAGCCAAGGGACAGGGGGCTATGGCTACACCTTC. This chain joins TRBV3-1 (or the pseudogene TRBV3-2) and TRBJ1-2; TRBD1 matches 10 bases. CDR3 length: 14 residues. Germline loops: CDR1 LGHDT, CDR2 YNNKEL (reference sequence). The J segment lost 4 bases and the V segment lost 1 base, leaving 0 bases of the junction unmatched.

A word on this clone: The sample holds other DNA sequences that translate to the same CDR3. V gene TRBV7-9 combines with J gene TRBJ1-2, with D possibly being TRBD1 (6 bases). Trimming took 3 bases from V and 6 from J, leaving 8 bases between them. The CDR3 spans 12 residues. Germline CDR1 reads SEHNR; CDR2 reads FQNEAQ (reference sequence). The DNA for the CDR3 is TGTGCCAGCAGCTTTAACAGGGATGGCTACACCTTC. Translated, it gives CASSFNRDGYTF.

The J gene is TRBJ1-1, the V gene TRBV6-5; D might be TRBD1 (6 bases). V lost 10 bases and J 1 base, leaving 19 bases between the germline ends. The CDR3 runs 15 residues. The germline V gene encodes CDR1 MNHEY and CDR2 SVGAGI. Written as DNA, the CDR3 is TGTGCCACCGGGATGAGGACAGCCAGGAACACTGAAGCTTTCTTT. It codes for CATGMRTARNTEAFF.

The rearrangement uses TRBV9 and TRBJ1-2; a weak D match, TRBD1 (5 bases). The germline gives CDR1 SGDLS, CDR2 YYNGEE. Trimming removed 0 bases at V and 6 bases at J, with 12 bases between. The CDR3 has 14 residues. The CDR3 region has the DNA TGTGCCAGCAGCGTAGCAGCCCAAGGGGATGGCTACACCTTC. This encodes CASSVAAQGDGYTF.

This chain joins TRBV12-3 or TRBV12-4 and TRBJ2-5, with TRBD1 as a possible D gene (5 bases). The V and J ends lost 8 bases and 2 bases respectively, with 12 bases between them. The CDR3 runs to 13 residues. This CDR3 reads CASCLGQQETQYF. CDR3 in DNA: TGTGCCAGCTGCCTGGGGCAGCAAGAGACCCAGTACTTC.

J is TRBJ2-1 and V is TRBV5-1; 10 bases map to TRBD2. Germline V lookup: CDR1 SGHRS, CDR2 YFSETQ. With V trimmed by 0 bases and J by 7 bases, 4 bases remained unmatched. The length of the CDR3 is 15 residues. CDR3 in DNA: TGCGCCAGCAGCTTGGGGACTAGCGGATTAAATGAGCAGTTCTTC. It codes for CASSLGTSGLNEQFF.

CDR3 residues: CASSTGQGTDTQYF. CDR3 sequence (DNA): TGTGCCAGCAGTACGGGACAGGGAACAGATACGCAGTATTTT. V usage is TRBV28 and J usage is TRBJ2-3; the match to TRBD1 covers 9 bases. Germline loops: CDR1 MDHEN, CDR2 SYDVKM. The CDR3 is 14 residues long. V gave up 5 bases and J gave up 3 bases; unmatched junction bases: 3.

The CDR3 sequence is CAISSGQGATDTQYF. DNA for the CDR3: TGTGCCATCAGCTCGGGACAGGGTGCGACAGATACGCAGTATTTT. The V gene is TRBV10-3, the J gene TRBJ2-3; the match to TRBD1 covers 9 bases. The ends lost 6 bases at V and 3 bases at J; junction bases unmatched: 7. CDR3 length: 15 residues. Per germline, CDR1 ENHRY and CDR2 SYGVKD.

The chain joins TRBV7-2 to TRBJ2-1; D remains unclear. Per the germline V gene, CDR1 is SGHTA and CDR2 is FQGNSA. CDR3 size: 12 residues. Trimming took 5 bases from V and 8 from J, leaving 10 bases between them. The CDR3 DNA sequence: TGTGCCAGCAGCCTTACTACTTATGAGCAGTTCTTC. As protein: CASSLTTYEQFF.

The chain uses TRBV18 and TRBJ1-2, with 10 bases matching TRBD1. This CDR3 region has 14 residues. Germline V lookup: CDR1 KGHSH, CDR2 LQKENI. V shed 4 bases, J shed 2 bases, and the junction held 1 base outside the gene matches. CDR3 sequence: CASSRDRGNYGYTF. The DNA for the CDR3 is TGTGCCAGCTCACGGGACAGGGGAAACTATGGCTACACCTTC.

The chain uses TRBV7-7 and TRBJ2-3, with 10 bases that match TRBD1. The CDR3 contains 16 residues. Germline V gene lookup returns CDR1 SSHAT and CDR2 FNYEAQ (reference sequence). The V gene end was trimmed by 5 bases and the J gene end by 1 base; junction bases not matched to a gene: 6. The CDR3 loop reads CASSPLGTGGTDTQYF. The CDR3 DNA is TGTGCCAGCAGCCCACTCGGGACAGGGGGCACAGATACGCAGTATTTT.